This is a list of T cell receptor beta chains from one sample in a study of CD8+ T cells in alopecia areata. Produced via immunoSEQ multiplex PCR; TCRdb's table is partial and in-frame only. The sample has 120,000 or so clones, roughly two fifths seen once. Sequenced material: CD4+ T cells sorted from blood. The source is a human donor with alopecia areata. CDR3s include the opening cysteine and the closing phenylalanine or tryptophan. D genes are given only for firm matches. Clone size, where shown, is once, few, many, or a class for clones that have expanded.

j_call: TRBJ2-7
d_call: TRBD1
clone_size: .
v_call: TRBV29-1
cdr3_nt: TGCAGCGTTGACGCTAGGACAGGGGGTTTCAGCGAGCAGTACTTC
cdr3_aa: CSVDARTGGFSEQYF

j_call: TRBJ2-3
d_call: .
clone_size: .
v_call: TRBV29-1
cdr3_nt: TGCAGCGTTGAAGATCAAGCGGGGACAGCCGGCACAGATACGCAGTATTTT
cdr3_aa: CSVEDQAGTAGTDTQYF

j_call: TRBJ2-7
d_call: .
clone_size: .
v_call: TRBV7-3
cdr3_nt: TGTGCCAGCTCCTCCGTGGGGTGGGACGAGCAGTACTTC
cdr3_aa: CASSSVGWDEQYF

j_call: TRBJ2-3
d_call: TRBD1
clone_size: few
v_call: TRBV7-2
cdr3_nt: TGTGCCAGCAGCCGGGACAGGGACACAGATACGCAGTATTTT
cdr3_aa: CASSRDRDTDTQYF

j_call: TRBJ1-2
d_call: .
clone_size: .
v_call: TRBV6-6
cdr3_nt: TGTGCCAGCAGTTACGGCGCCAGGGTCGGCTACACCTTC
cdr3_aa: CASSYGARVGYTF

j_call: TRBJ2-7
d_call: .
clone_size: .
v_call: TRBV11-3
cdr3_nt: TGTGCCAGCAGCTCCCTGGGCGGATACGGGTCCTACGAGCAGTACTTC
cdr3_aa: CASSSLGGYGSYEQYF

j_call: TRBJ2-2
d_call: TRBD1
clone_size: .
v_call: TRBV2
cdr3_nt: TGTGCCAGCAGTACGCGGGACAGGGGGCCCGGGGAGCTGTTTTTT
cdr3_aa: CASSTRDRGPGELFF

j_call: TRBJ1-2
d_call: TRBD1
clone_size: few
v_call: TRBV11-3
cdr3_nt: TGTGCCAGCAGCCGAAAGACCGGGACAGATAACTATGGCTACACCTTC
cdr3_aa: CASSRKTGTDNYGYTF

j_call: TRBJ2-1
d_call: .
clone_size: .
v_call: TRBV29-1
cdr3_nt: TGCAGCGTTGCCCGAGTGAACAATGAGCAGTTCTTC
cdr3_aa: CSVARVNNEQFF

j_call: TRBJ2-7
d_call: .
clone_size: .
v_call: TRBV7-2
cdr3_nt: TGTGCCAGCAGCTTAGTGGATTACGAGCAGTACTTC
cdr3_aa: CASSLVDYEQYF

j_call: TRBJ1-6
d_call: TRBD1
clone_size: few
v_call: TRBV7-9
cdr3_nt: TGTGCCAGCAGCTTGACAGGGCGTAATTCACCCCTCCACTTT
cdr3_aa: CASSLTGRNSPLHF

j_call: TRBJ2-2
d_call: .
clone_size: .
v_call: TRBV5-1
cdr3_nt: TGCGCCAGCAGCTTCGACAGCTCCGCGAACACCGGGGAGCTGTTTTTT
cdr3_aa: CASSFDSSANTGELFF

j_call: TRBJ1-1
d_call: TRBD1
clone_size: .
v_call: TRBV19
cdr3_nt: TGTGCCAGTAGTTACTCGGGACAGGGGAACACTGAAGCTTTCTTT
cdr3_aa: CASSYSGQGNTEAFF

j_call: TRBJ1-1
d_call: .
clone_size: few
v_call: TRBV18
cdr3_nt: TGTGCCAGCTCACCTTCGGGGGCTGGTGGGGCTTTCTTT
cdr3_aa: CASSPSGAGGAFF

j_call: TRBJ1-1
d_call: .
clone_size: .
v_call: TRBV30
cdr3_nt: TGTGCCTGTCCCAAGCGGGGGATCGGGAACACTGAAGCTTTCTTT
cdr3_aa: CACPKRGIGNTEAFF

j_call: TRBJ2-4
d_call: .
clone_size: .
v_call: TRBV29-1
cdr3_nt: TGCAGCGTTGTGGTCCTCACGCTTGTCGGAAACATTCAGTACTTC
cdr3_aa: CSVVVLTLVGNIQYF

j_call: TRBJ1-2
d_call: .
clone_size: .
v_call: TRBV29-1
cdr3_nt: TGCAGCGTTGAAGATAGTCAACGGAGCACCTTC
cdr3_aa: CSVEDSQRSTF

j_call: TRBJ1-4
d_call: TRBD1
clone_size: .
v_call: TRBV5-1
cdr3_nt: TGCGCCAGCAATACAGGGGGCTTAGATGAAAAACTGTTTTTT
cdr3_aa: CASNTGGLDEKLFF

j_call: TRBJ2-3
d_call: TRBD2
clone_size: few
v_call: TRBV7-2
cdr3_nt: TGTGCCAGCAGCCCCCCACTAGCGCCTAGCACAGATACGCAGTATTTT
cdr3_aa: CASSPPLAPSTDTQYF

j_call: TRBJ2-1
d_call: TRBD2
clone_size: .
v_call: TRBV30
cdr3_nt: TGTGCCTGGAGTGTGGGGGGGGATGAGCAGTTCTTC
cdr3_aa: CAWSVGGDEQFF

j_call: TRBJ2-2
d_call: TRBD2
clone_size: .
v_call: TRBV9
cdr3_nt: TGTACCAGCAGCCCCCGGGCTAGCGGGACGACCGGGGAGCTGTTTTTT
cdr3_aa: CTSSPRASGTTGELFF

j_call: TRBJ2-3
d_call: .
clone_size: once
v_call: TRBV7-3
cdr3_nt: TGTGCCAGCAGCCCGCGGAGGAGCACAGATACGCAGTATTTT
cdr3_aa: CASSPRRSTDTQYF

j_call: TRBJ1-4
d_call: .
clone_size: few
v_call: TRBV4-3
cdr3_nt: TGCGCCAGCAGCCAAGACAAGGGCAAGGCAAAACTGTTTTTT
cdr3_aa: CASSQDKGKAKLFF

j_call: TRBJ2-7
d_call: TRBD1
clone_size: .
v_call: TRBV4-1
cdr3_nt: TGCGCCAGCAGCCAACCCATTCGACGACAGGGCTCCTACGAGCAGTACTTC
cdr3_aa: CASSQPIRRQGSYEQYF

j_call: TRBJ2-7
d_call: TRBD1
clone_size: few
v_call: TRBV29-1
cdr3_nt: TGCAGCGTTGAGGCTGACAGGGGAGCGTCCTACGAGCAGTACTTC
cdr3_aa: CSVEADRGASYEQYF

j_call: TRBJ1-5
d_call: TRBD1
clone_size: .
v_call: TRBV5-4
cdr3_nt: TGTGCCAGCAGCATGGACAGGGGGCCAGATCAGCCCCAGCATTTT
cdr3_aa: CASSMDRGPDQPQHF

j_call: TRBJ2-6
d_call: .
clone_size: few
v_call: TRBV4-2
cdr3_nt: TGTGCCAGCAGCCAAGCCAAGTGGTCCTCTGGGGCCAACGTCCTGACTTTC
cdr3_aa: CASSQAKWSSGANVLTF

j_call: TRBJ2-1
d_call: .
clone_size: .
v_call: TRBV9
cdr3_nt: TGTGCCAGCAGCCCCCGGGCCGCCAATAGTGAGCAGTTCTTC
cdr3_aa: CASSPRAANSEQFF

j_call: TRBJ2-7
d_call: TRBD2
clone_size: few
v_call: TRBV18
cdr3_nt: TGTGCCAGCTCAAGGTCAGGCGGGAGAGATTCCTCCGAGCAGTACTTC
cdr3_aa: CASSRSGGRDSSEQYF

j_call: TRBJ2-5
d_call: .
clone_size: few
v_call: TRBV7-2
cdr3_nt: TGTGCCAGCAGCTTATATCGGGAGACCCAGTACTTC
cdr3_aa: CASSLYRETQYF

j_call: TRBJ2-2
d_call: .
clone_size: few
v_call: TRBV28
cdr3_nt: TGTGCCAGCCCTTCCGGTTTAGCCGCCACCGGGGAGCTGTTTTTT
cdr3_aa: CASPSGLAATGELFF

j_call: TRBJ1-2
d_call: .
clone_size: few
v_call: TRBV29-1
cdr3_nt: TGCAGCTCCGGGGGGGGAGCTGGCTACACCTTC
cdr3_aa: CSSGGGAGYTF

j_call: TRBJ2-5
d_call: .
clone_size: .
v_call: TRBV5-1
cdr3_nt: TGTGCCAGCAGCTCCACGAGAGAGCAGTACTTC
cdr3_aa: CASSSTREQYF

j_call: TRBJ2-5
d_call: TRBD2
clone_size: few
v_call: TRBV23-1
cdr3_nt: TGCGCCAGCAGTCGGACTAGCGGTTGGGGAGAGACCCAGTACTTC
cdr3_aa: CASSRTSGWGETQYF

j_call: TRBJ1-5
d_call: .
clone_size: .
v_call: TRBV29-1
cdr3_nt: TGCAGCGTTGGCCCAAGTGGAGGCCAGCCCCAGCATTTT
cdr3_aa: CSVGPSGGQPQHF

j_call: TRBJ2-5
d_call: TRBD1
clone_size: .
v_call: TRBV23-1
cdr3_nt: TGCGCCAGCAGTGGGGACAGGGGGACGGAGACCCAGTACTTC
cdr3_aa: CASSGDRGTETQYF

j_call: TRBJ1-5
d_call: .
clone_size: .
v_call: TRBV25-1
cdr3_nt: TGTGCCAGCGGAGGGGCATGGGGTCAGCCCCAGCATTTT
cdr3_aa: CASGGAWGQPQHF

j_call: TRBJ2-5
d_call: TRBD2
clone_size: .
v_call: TRBV15
cdr3_nt: TGTGCCACCAGCAGAGAATGGACTAGCGGGGGTCAAGAGACCCAGTACTTC
cdr3_aa: CATSREWTSGGQETQYF

j_call: TRBJ2-7
d_call: .
clone_size: .
v_call: TRBV30
cdr3_nt: TGTGCCTGTAAACACTCGGTCGAGCAGTACTTC
cdr3_aa: CACKHSVEQYF

j_call: TRBJ1-1
d_call: TRBD1
clone_size: .
v_call: TRBV29-1
cdr3_nt: TGCAGCGTTGCAAGGGGACAGGCCAACACTGAAGCTTTCTTT
cdr3_aa: CSVARGQANTEAFF

j_call: TRBJ1-5
d_call: .
clone_size: few
v_call: TRBV30
cdr3_nt: TGTGCCTGGAGTGTACGCTCAGATCAGCCCCAGCATTTT
cdr3_aa: CAWSVRSDQPQHF

j_call: TRBJ2-4
d_call: .
clone_size: .
v_call: TRBV4-1
cdr3_nt: TGCGCCAGCAGCCAGCCTTACAAAAACATTCAGTACTTC
cdr3_aa: CASSQPYKNIQYF

j_call: TRBJ2-1
d_call: .
clone_size: few
v_call: TRBV30
cdr3_nt: TGTGCCTGGAGTTCATCCTACAATGAGCAGTTCTTC
cdr3_aa: CAWSSSYNEQFF

j_call: TRBJ2-2
d_call: .
clone_size: .
v_call: TRBV2
cdr3_nt: TGTGCCAGCAGTCCTCGTCGTCTAGCACCCGGGGAGCTGTTTTTT
cdr3_aa: CASSPRRLAPGELFF

j_call: TRBJ1-6
d_call: .
clone_size: once
v_call: TRBV7-8
cdr3_nt: TGTGCCAGCAGCTTAGTCCCGTCCGGGGCTTCCTATAATTCACCCCTCCACTTT
cdr3_aa: CASSLVPSGASYNSPLHF

j_call: TRBJ2-7
d_call: TRBD1
clone_size: few
v_call: TRBV30
cdr3_nt: TGTGCCTGGGACAGGGGGCCCTACGAGCAGTACTTC
cdr3_aa: CAWDRGPYEQYF

j_call: TRBJ2-7
d_call: .
clone_size: few
v_call: TRBV29-1
cdr3_nt: TGCAGCGTTCGTTCGGCCTACGAGCAGTACTTC
cdr3_aa: CSVRSAYEQYF

j_call: TRBJ2-7
d_call: TRBD2
clone_size: .
v_call: TRBV5-1
cdr3_nt: TGCGCCAGCAGCCAGTCACTAGCGGACTCCTCCTACGAGCAGTACTTC
cdr3_aa: CASSQSLADSSYEQYF

j_call: TRBJ1-2
d_call: .
clone_size: few
v_call: TRBV7-9
cdr3_nt: TGTGCCAGCAGCTTATCTGGGATGAGTTATGGCTACACCTTC
cdr3_aa: CASSLSGMSYGYTF

j_call: TRBJ2-3
d_call: TRBD2
clone_size: few
v_call: TRBV29-1
cdr3_nt: TGCAGCGTTGGGGAGGACTTAGGTACTAGCGGCTTAACAGATACGCAGTATTTT
cdr3_aa: CSVGEDLGTSGLTDTQYF

j_call: TRBJ2-5
d_call: TRBD2
clone_size: .
v_call: TRBV5-1
cdr3_nt: TGCGCCAGCAGACTGACTAGCGGCGAAGAGACCCAGTACTTC
cdr3_aa: CASRLTSGEETQYF

j_call: TRBJ1-5
d_call: .
clone_size: .
v_call: TRBV12-5
cdr3_nt: TGTGCTAGTGGTTTGGGGAATCAGCCCCAGCATTTT
cdr3_aa: CASGLGNQPQHF

j_call: TRBJ1-2
d_call: TRBD1
clone_size: .
v_call: TRBV9
cdr3_nt: TGTGCCAGCAGCGGCCGGACAGGGGGCGAGTCTCACTATGGCTACACCTTC
cdr3_aa: CASSGRTGGESHYGYTF